This TCR beta chain emerged from a study of cytomegalovirus exposure and HLA in healthy donors. Study results and caveats: Researchers catalogued roughly 170 TCR beta chains as cytomegalovirus-associated. CMV serostatus was the sole immune exposure data available.

Primers included in the PCR were 60 Vbeta and 13 Jbeta primers. Profiling relied on immunoSEQ multiplex PCR, and the TCRdb table lists in-frame clones only, not all of them. This sample carries 74,000 or so clones, with around 1.6% going to the ten biggest clones. V was shortened by 1 base and J by 12 bases, with 13 bases between the two germline ends. CDR1 is SGHAT, CDR2 FQDESV, per germline (reference sequence). The CDR3 has 13 residues. As regards this clone: What it recognizes is unknown.

V is TRBV11-1 and J is TRBJ2-1; D is possibly TRBD2 (5 bases). The clonotype originates from a woman aged 55-70 years in good health and CMV-seronegative. Sequencing was performed on PBMCs. The CDR3 region is CASSLDQSRGQFF. The CDR3 DNA is TGTGCCAGCAGCTTAGACCAGTCCCGGGGGCAGTTCTTC.